A selection of T cell receptor beta chains follows, all from one sample in a study of metastatic and nonmetastatic thyroid tumors. TCRdb re-called clones from the PCR reads using MiXCR. Here the sample spans 14,000 or so clones, 20% to 30% being singletons. The sequenced sample was blood. The source is a female donor with papillary thyroid cancer or a benign thyroid nodule (not recorded which). Some clones in this sample may be carry-over from other donors' samples. CDR3s include the opening cysteine and the closing phenylalanine or tryptophan. The order of the fields is J gene, clone size, V gene, D gene, CDR3 protein, CDR3 DNA. A D gene is named only where the DNA matches it firmly. Rows may omit the clone size; those that give it use once, few, many or a size class.

J gene: TRBJ2-3; clone size: many; V gene: TRBV20-1; D gene: TRBD2; CDR3 protein: CSASGTSGGTDTQYF; CDR3 DNA: TGCAGTGCTTCCGGGACTAGCGGGGGAACAGATACGCAGTATTTT
J gene: TRBJ2-5; clone size: NA; V gene: TRBV5-4; D gene: TRBD2; CDR3 protein: CASSRGLAGVQETQYF; CDR3 DNA: TGTGCCAGCAGCAGGGGACTAGCGGGAGTCCAAGAGACCCAGTACTTC
J gene: TRBJ2-7; clone size: many; V gene: TRBV29-1; D gene: NA; CDR3 protein: CSVATTGALEQYF; CDR3 DNA: TGCAGCGTTGCAACCACGGGGGCTCTTGAGCAGTACTTC
J gene: TRBJ2-1; clone size: many; V gene: TRBV30; D gene: NA; CDR3 protein: CAWSVTRNNEQFF; CDR3 DNA: TGTGCCTGGAGCGTCACTCGCAACAATGAGCAGTTCTTC
J gene: TRBJ2-7; clone size: few; V gene: TRBV2; D gene: NA; CDR3 protein: CASRSQVEQYF; CDR3 DNA: TGTGCCAGCAGGTCTCAGGTCGAGCAGTACTTC
J gene: TRBJ1-5; clone size: NA; V gene: TRBV20-1; D gene: TRBD1; CDR3 protein: CSARRQGAGQPQHF; CDR3 DNA: TGCAGTGCTAGAAGACAGGGGGCCGGTCAGCCCCAGCATTTT
J gene: TRBJ1-2; clone size: NA; V gene: TRBV28; D gene: NA; CDR3 protein: CATTGRGGYTF; CDR3 DNA: TGTGCCACCACAGGGAGGGGGGGCTACACCTTC
J gene: TRBJ2-3; clone size: many; V gene: TRBV9; D gene: TRBD2; CDR3 protein: CASSPSGRATDTQYF; CDR3 DNA: TGTGCCAGCAGCCCTAGCGGGAGGGCCACAGATACGCAGTATTTT
J gene: TRBJ2-6; clone size: NA; V gene: TRBV28; D gene: NA; CDR3 protein: CASSYSFGAGANVLTF; CDR3 DNA: TGTGCCAGCAGTTACTCGTTCGGTGCTGGGGCCAACGTCCTGACTTTC
J gene: TRBJ1-5; clone size: medium-sized; V gene: TRBV6-1; D gene: NA; CDR3 protein: CASLSRERHQPQHF; CDR3 DNA: TGTGCCAGCCTCTCCAGGGAAAGACATCAGCCCCAGCATTTT
J gene: TRBJ2-7; clone size: medium-sized; V gene: TRBV15; D gene: NA; CDR3 protein: CATGGDNTATYEQYF; CDR3 DNA: TGTGCCACAGGGGGGGATAACACCGCCACCTACGAGCAGTACTTC
J gene: TRBJ2-5; clone size: many; V gene: TRBV27; D gene: NA; CDR3 protein: CASSFLYQETQYF; CDR3 DNA: TGTGCCAGCAGTTTCCTTTACCAAGAGACCCAGTACTTC
J gene: TRBJ2-3; clone size: medium-sized; V gene: TRBV6-4; D gene: NA; CDR3 protein: CASSRDSTDTQYF; CDR3 DNA: TGTGCCAGCAGTCGGGACAGCACAGATACGCAGTATTTT
J gene: TRBJ2-5; clone size: medium-sized; V gene: TRBV5-1; D gene: NA; CDR3 protein: CASTSQETQYF; CDR3 DNA: TGCGCCAGCACGTCCCAAGAGACCCAGTACTTC
J gene: TRBJ2-6; clone size: many; V gene: TRBV20-1; D gene: NA; CDR3 protein: CSARDINDGAGGGANVLTF; CDR3 DNA: TGCAGTGCTAGAGATATTAACGACGGGGCTGGTGGTGGGGCCAACGTCCTGACTTTC